This TCR beta chain comes out of a study of blood T cell repertoires in COVID-19. This clone was counted only a few times. Germline CDR1 is MDHEN and CDR2 is SYDVKM. Between the trimmed V and J ends, which lost 6 bases and 5 bases, there was a span of 6 bases. CDR3 length: 11 residues. Per the study methods: Amplification with reference gene primers provided the estimates of nucleated cell counts. Assay used: immunoSEQ multiplex PCR; TCRdb lists only in-frame clones, some missing. The V and J calls and clone size are taken from that table; D and trimming were inferred from the DNA. The repertoire holds hundreds of thousands of clones, with more than 75% as singletons.

The receptor's source is a woman in her twenties or thirties who had recovered from COVID-19. Source material: peripheral blood. The rearrangement uses TRBV28 and TRBJ2-3; D uncertain. The CDR3 loop reads CASRQRDTQYF. In DNA, the CDR3 is TGTGCCAGCAGACAAAGAGATACGCAGTATTTT.